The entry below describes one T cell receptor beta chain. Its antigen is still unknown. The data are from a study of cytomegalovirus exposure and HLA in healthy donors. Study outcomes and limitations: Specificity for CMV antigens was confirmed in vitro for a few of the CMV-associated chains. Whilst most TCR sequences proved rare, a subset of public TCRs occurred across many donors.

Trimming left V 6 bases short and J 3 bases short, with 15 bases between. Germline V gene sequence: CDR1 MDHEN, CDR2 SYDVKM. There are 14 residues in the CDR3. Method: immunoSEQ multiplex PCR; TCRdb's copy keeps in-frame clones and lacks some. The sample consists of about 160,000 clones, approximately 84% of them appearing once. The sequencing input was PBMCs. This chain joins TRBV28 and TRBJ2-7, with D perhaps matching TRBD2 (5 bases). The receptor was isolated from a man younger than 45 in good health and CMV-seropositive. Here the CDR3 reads CASSTGIRDYEQYF. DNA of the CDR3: TGTGCCAGCAGCACGGGAATCCGAGACTACGAGCAGTACTTC.